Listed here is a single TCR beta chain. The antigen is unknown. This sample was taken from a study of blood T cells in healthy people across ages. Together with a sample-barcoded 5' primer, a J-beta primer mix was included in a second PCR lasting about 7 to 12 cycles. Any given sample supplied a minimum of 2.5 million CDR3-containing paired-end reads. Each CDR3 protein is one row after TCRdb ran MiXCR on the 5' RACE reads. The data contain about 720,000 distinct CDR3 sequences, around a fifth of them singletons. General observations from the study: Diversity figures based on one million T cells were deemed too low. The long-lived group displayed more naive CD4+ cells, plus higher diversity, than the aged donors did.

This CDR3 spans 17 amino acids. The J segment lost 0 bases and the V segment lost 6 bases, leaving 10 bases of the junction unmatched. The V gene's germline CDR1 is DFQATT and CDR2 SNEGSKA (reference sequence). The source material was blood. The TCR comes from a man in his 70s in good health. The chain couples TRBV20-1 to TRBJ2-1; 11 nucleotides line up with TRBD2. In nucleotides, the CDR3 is TGCAGTGCCTCAGGACTAGCGGGTTTCGGCTCCTACAATGAGCAGTTCTTC. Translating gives CSASGLAGFGSYNEQFF.